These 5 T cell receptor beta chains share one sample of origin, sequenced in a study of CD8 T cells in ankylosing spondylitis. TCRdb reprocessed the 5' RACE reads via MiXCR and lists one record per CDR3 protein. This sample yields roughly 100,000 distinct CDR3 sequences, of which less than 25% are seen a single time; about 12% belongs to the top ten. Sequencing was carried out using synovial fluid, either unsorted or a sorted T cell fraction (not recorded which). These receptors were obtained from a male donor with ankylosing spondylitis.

The CDR3 region is CASSLATTAQETQYF. The CDR3 DNA sequence: TGTGCCAGCAGCTTAGCGACTACAGCACAAGAGACCCAGTACTTC. The chain has TRBV7-9 and TRBJ2-5, with D perhaps matching TRBD2 (5 bases). The germline V gene encodes CDR1 SEHNR and CDR2 FQNEAQ (reference sequence). The CDR3 length is 15 residues. V lost 0 bases, J lost 2 bases, and 10 bases lay in between.

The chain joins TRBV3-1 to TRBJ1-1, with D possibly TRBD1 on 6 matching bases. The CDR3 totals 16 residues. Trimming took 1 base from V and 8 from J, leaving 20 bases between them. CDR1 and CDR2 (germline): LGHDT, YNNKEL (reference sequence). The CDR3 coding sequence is TGTGCCAGCAGCCAAGTCCGTCAGGGGTTTCCTCCGGAAGCTTTCTTT. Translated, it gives CASSQVRQGFPPEAFF.

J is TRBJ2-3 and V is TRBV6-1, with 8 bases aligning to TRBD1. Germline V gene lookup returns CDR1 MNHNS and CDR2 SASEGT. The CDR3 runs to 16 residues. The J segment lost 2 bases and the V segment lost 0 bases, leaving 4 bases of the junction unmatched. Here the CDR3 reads CASSEAWGQDTDTQYF. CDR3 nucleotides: TGTGCCAGCAGTGAAGCTTGGGGACAGGACACAGATACGCAGTATTTT.

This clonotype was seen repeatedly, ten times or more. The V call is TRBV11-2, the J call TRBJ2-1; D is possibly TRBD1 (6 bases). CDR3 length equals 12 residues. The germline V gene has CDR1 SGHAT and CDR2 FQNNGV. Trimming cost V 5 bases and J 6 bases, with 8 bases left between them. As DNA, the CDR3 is TGTGCCAGCAGCCAGGACAGCAATGAGCAGTTCTTC. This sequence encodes CASSQDSNEQFF.

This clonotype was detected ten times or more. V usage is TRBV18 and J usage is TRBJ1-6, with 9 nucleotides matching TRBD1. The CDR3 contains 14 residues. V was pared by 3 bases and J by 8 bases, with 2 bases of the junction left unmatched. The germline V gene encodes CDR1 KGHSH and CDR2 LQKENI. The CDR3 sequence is CASSPTGGDSPLHF. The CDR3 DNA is TGTGCCAGCTCACCGACAGGGGGGGATTCACCCCTCCACTTT.